The rows below give T cell receptor beta chains drawn from one sample of a study of cytomegalovirus exposure and HLA in healthy donors. Assay: immunoSEQ multiplex PCR; the TCRdb copy retains only in-frame clones and omits some. The sample carries 75,000 to 90,000 clones, roughly 61% recorded once. The sample consisted of PBMCs. The receptors come from a woman between 40 and 50 years old in good health and CMV-seropositive. Both conserved end residues are trimmed from each CDR3.

j_gene | v_gene | CDR3aa
TRBJ2-7 | TRBV4-3 | ASSQGGSYEQY
TRBJ2-3 | TRBV2 | ASALVGGDTQY
TRBJ2-5 | TRBV9 | ASSVLAAQETQY
TRBJ2-7 | TRBV27 | ASRSLGYEQY
TRBJ2-4 | TRBV9 | ASSSHDRAGNIQY
TRBJ2-7 | TRBV5-1 | ASSLNREGGSYEQY
TRBJ2-5 | TRBV15 | ATKWTGGLETQY
TRBJ2-3 | TRBV2 | ASSPTVAGSTDTQY
TRBJ1-3 | TRBV4-1 | ASSPEQDFRNTIY
TRBJ2-7 | TRBV9 | ASAPGLAGFPFPYEQY
TRBJ2-2 | TRBV19 | ASSIGGAGELF
TRBJ1-2 | TRBV4-3 | ASSQNRGPDYGYT
TRBJ2-7 | TRBV5-1 | ASSLTRGSSYEQY
TRBJ1-1 | TRBV19 | ASSTRRGLAGTEAF
TRBJ2-3 | TRBV7-9 | ASSLGDRGEKDTQY
TRBJ2-7 | TRBV28 | ASSLLAGSSYEQY
TRBJ2-2 | TRBV7-3 | ASSLSPGLNTGELF
TRBJ2-5 | TRBV7-9 | ASSPIGAQETQY
TRBJ2-3 | TRBV7-2 | ASSVSSTARRRY
TRBJ1-1 | TRBV19 | ASSSTTGGVTEAF
TRBJ2-3 | TRBV2 | ASSDFWAGAGADTQY
TRBJ2-5 | TRBV7-9 | ASSVGSGTETQY
TRBJ2-7 | TRBV28 | ASSPGDRDAYEQY
TRBJ2-3 | TRBV7-6 | ASSPRLAGGGDTQY
TRBJ2-6 | TRBV28 | ASSLARWGGSGANVLT